The clone carrying this T cell receptor (beta chain) was detected only once. Its specificity is not known. Time point given: newly diagnosed, previously untreated cHL patient sample. From thawed PBMCs, CD4+ T cells were purified using magnetic negative selection. The comparison group had newly diagnosed, previously untreated classical Hodgkin lymphoma. This sample was included in a study of PD-1 blockade in classical Hodgkin lymphoma. Data came from immunoSEQ multiplex PCR; TCRdb stores just in-frame clones and leaves some out. Counted here are under 20,000 clones, about nine tenths occurring once; the ten biggest clones make up about 0.54%. Study findings and constraints: In newly diagnosed patients, baseline TCR diversity was reportedly below that of healthy donors. Still unresolved is the cause of the repertoire differences, which may be disease activity or prior therapy.

Germline V gene lookup returns CDR1 MRHNA and CDR2 SNTAGT. Trimming cost V 7 bases and J 0 bases; bases outside gene matches: 21. The CDR3 contains 20 residues. The origin of this receptor is a human donor with classical Hodgkin lymphoma. The genes are TRBV6-4 and TRBJ2-1; TRBD2 aligns across 7 bases. The sample taken for sequencing was CD4+ T cells from blood. The CDR3 reads CASITIFGGSGGSSYNEQFF. The CDR3 DNA sequence: TGTGCCAGCATTACCATCTTCGGCGGGAGTGGGGGGAGCTCCTACAATGAGCAGTTCTTC.